This is a list of T cell receptor beta chains from one sample in a study of vaccination and CD4 T cells after COVID-19. From the PCR reads, TCRdb called clonotypes with MiXCR, one entry per CDR3 protein. The sample consists of about 4,500 distinct CDR3 sequences, over 40% of them appearing once. The antigens these receptors bind are not known. Sequencing was performed on CD4+ T cells from blood, cultured in vitro. Every receptor here comes from a human donor who had recovered from COVID-19. The CDR3 runs from the conserved cysteine through the conserved F or W. Where a row states a size, it is once, few, many or the class of an expanded clone; other rows omit it.

len | abundance | v_gene | CDR3aa
18 | . | TRBV20-1 | CSARDLRGAHLSYNEQFF
12 | few | TRBV2 | CASSVGNTEAFF
16 | few | TRBV6-1 | CASSPALASPTYEQYF
16 | . | TRBV19 | CASSARGGGGSYEQYF
12 | medium-sized | TRBV20-1 | CSASGNTGELFF
13 | . | TRBV28 | CASRDYPGYEQYF
16 | . | TRBV4-3 | CASSQDISSPHYGYTF
15 | few | TRBV27 | CASSATGVSSYEQYF
17 | few | TRBV6-1 | CASSPGPPSSYNSPLHF
12 | . | TRBV6-2/TRBV6-3 | CASSPTYNEQFF
14 | once | TRBV6-1 | CASMLGPTVYEQFF
18 | . | TRBV18 | CASSPMTAARELNSPLHF
12 | once | TRBV7-9 | CASSQGDAEQFF
15 | . | TRBV27 | CASSFGGSRNYGYTF
13 | few | TRBV20-1 | CSARVDTQTGYTF
15 | few | TRBV24-1 | CATSDFRAGRTEAFF
14 | . | TRBV6-5 | CASSYGVSGETQYF
13 | few | TRBV6-1 | CASSRQSNQPQHF
14 | few | TRBV20-1 | CSAKVLTGYYEQYF
15 | . | TRBV6-5 | CASSYSGSMGVGYTF
14 | . | TRBV30 | CAWSVRGAAPGYTF
15 | . | TRBV18 | CASSPPLGGAGEQFF
15 | . | TRBV21-1 | CASSKRKPRIYGYTF
16 | . | TRBV29-1 | CSVEDRVATRPGEQYF
12 | . | TRBV20-1 | CSETSGRNEQFF
15 | . | TRBV7-2 | CASSGRTGGYEKLFF
17 | . | TRBV6-1 | CASSEALQLGAPYGYTF
14 | . | TRBV28 | CASTIQGAPVGYTF
15 | . | TRBV7-8 | CASSTGGPISYEQYF
15 | . | TRBV20-1 | CSAAPGGSSYNEQFF
16 | few | TRBV7-2 | CASSPVPGQGWDGYTF
12 | . | TRBV29-1 | CSAHLGSNEQFF
14 | once | TRBV20-1 | CSAPTGEGANVLTF
14 | . | TRBV28 | CASRSTRGSYEQYF